A single sample gave rise to the 29 T cell receptor beta chains below, sequenced in a study of shared clonotypes between healthy human individuals. This table comes from immunoSEQ multiplex PCR, and its TCRdb copy is limited to in-frame clones, with some not included. Seen here are under 850,000 clones, nearly 95% observed once, and the top ten hold 20% to 30%. CD45RO-negative, CCR7-positively selected cells formed the naive CD8 fraction, excluding terminally differentiated effector memory CD45RA+ cells. Source material: naive CD8+ T cells sorted from blood. These receptors were taken from a young man in good health.

Concerning this clone: The junction differs from germline at one of its ends, possibly a read error. The V call is TRBV7-8, the J call TRBJ1-1; 10 nucleotides line up with TRBD1. CDR1 is SGHVS and CDR2 is FQNEAQ in the germline V gene. This CDR3 is built from 14 residues. As DNA, the CDR3 is TGTGCCAGCAGCTTCCCGGGACAGGGGACTGGAGCTTTCTTT. Amino acid sequence: CASSFPGQGTGAFF.

J is TRBJ2-7 and V is TRBV4-3; 9 bases fit TRBD1. Trimming cost V 0 bases and J 3 bases; bases outside gene matches: 6. Germline loops: CDR1 LGHNA, CDR2 YSLEER. This CDR3 has 16 amino acids. In nucleotides, the CDR3 is TGCGCCAGCAGCCAAGATCTTGGGACAGGGATCTACGAGCAGTACTTC. Amino acid sequence: CASSQDLGTGIYEQYF.

The rearrangement uses TRBV28 and TRBJ2-3, with D possibly TRBD2 on 5 matching bases. CDR3 size: 16 residues. Trimming removed 6 bases from V and 3 bases from J, with 19 bases in between. Germline lookup yields CDR1 MDHEN and CDR2 SYDVKM. CDR3: CASSSTAEAFTDTQYF. CDR3 bases: TGTGCCAGCAGCTCTACAGCGGAGGCCTTTACAGATACGCAGTATTTT.

The J gene is TRBJ2-7, the V gene TRBV7-9, with unresolved D. CDR1 and CDR2 from the germline V gene are SEHNR and FQNEAQ (reference sequence). V was trimmed by 4 bases and J by 2 bases, leaving 12 bases between them. There are 14 residues in the CDR3. CDR3 DNA sequence: TGTGCCAGCAGCTCATCGACGGCCCCCTACGAGCAGTACTTC. Translation: CASSSSTAPYEQYF. Together with reference TRBV7-9 and TRBJ2-7, the CDR3 gives the full variable domain: DTGVSQNPRHKITKRGQNVTFRCDPISEHNRLYWYRQTLGQGPEFLTYFQNEAQLEKSRLLSDRFSAERPKGSFSTLEIQRTEQGDSAMYLCASSSSTAPYEQYFGPGTRLTVT.

This clone was seen a handful of times. The chain joins TRBV27 to TRBJ2-7, with 13 nucleotides matching TRBD2. The V and J ends lost 2 bases and 2 bases, in that order; junction bases with no gene match: 9. The CDR3 is 18 residues long. CDR1 and CDR2 (germline): MNHEY, SMNVEV (reference sequence). The CDR3, as DNA: TGTGCCAGCAGTTTACCCGGACTAGCGGGAGAAGGGGCCTACGAGCAGTACTTC. Residues: CASSLPGLAGEGAYEQYF.

The CDR3 reads CASSLGPTSSYEQFF. CDR3 nucleotides: TGTGCCAGCAGCTTAGGCCCGACTAGCTCCTATGAGCAGTTCTTC. The chain links TRBV7-9 to TRBJ2-1; 7 bases match TRBD2. Germline V lookup: CDR1 SEHNR, CDR2 FQNEAQ (reference sequence). The CDR3 has 15 residues. V lost 1 base and J lost 8; bases outside the gene matches: 8.

The CDR3 coding sequence is TGTGCCAGCGCCGTCGGTGCAGGTCTCAAAGGCTACGAGCAGTACTTC. Protein product: CASAVGAGLKGYEQYF. The rearrangement joins TRBV27 to TRBJ2-7; D is uncertain. The CDR3 extends over 16 amino acids. CDR1 and CDR2 from the germline V gene are MNHEY and SMNVEV (reference sequence). Between the trimmed V and J ends, which lost 8 bases and 3 bases, there was a span of 23 bases.

As concerns this clone: The same CDR3 can be traced to other DNA sequences in this sample. The chain combines TRBV7-2 with TRBJ2-1; no firm D call. V lost 0 bases, J lost 8 bases, and 5 bases lay in between. This CDR3 spans 12 amino acids. CDR1 SGHTA and CDR2 FQGNSA come from the germline V gene. CDR3 bases: TGTGCCAGCAGCTTAGCGCTGGATGAGCAGTTCTTC. Encoded protein: CASSLALDEQFF.

The CDR3 region has the DNA TGCGCCAGCAGCCAAGTATCAAACACCGGGGAGCTGTTTTTT. Protein product: CASSQVSNTGELFF. V is TRBV4-1 and J is TRBJ2-2; no definite D call. CDR1 and CDR2 (germline): MGHRA, YSYEKL. The CDR3 is 14 amino acids. Trimming stripped 1 base from V and 2 bases from J, with 5 bases between.

The CDR3 sequence: CASSQDRFSGGGEKRETLEQYF. The DNA of the CDR3 is TGTGCCAGCAGCCAAGATCGATTTAGCGGAGGGGGTGAAAAGCGGGAGACCCTCGAGCAGTACTTC. This chain joins TRBV14 and TRBJ2-7; 8 bases fit TRBD2. This CDR3 is 22 amino acids long. V lost 0 bases and J lost 6; bases outside the gene matches: 28. From germline, CDR1 is SGHDN and CDR2 FVKESK.

The V call is TRBV7-4, the J call TRBJ2-3, with D perhaps given as TRBD1 or TRBD2 (5 bases each). V shed 7 bases and J shed 1 base, with 30 bases lying between them. CDR1 and CDR2 (germline): SGHVT, SQSDAQ. The CDR3 consists of 20 residues. CDR3 nucleotides: TGTGCCAGCACCTCCATCCCGGGCGGGCAGGGAAGTTTTTGCACAGATACGCAGTATTTT. It yields the protein CASTSIPGGQGSFCTDTQYF.

This clone was seen only once. The chain recombines TRBV28 with TRBJ1-2; no clear D. Germline V lookup: CDR1 MDHEN, CDR2 SYDVKM. The V gene lost 6 bases and the J gene lost 1 base, with 15 bases spanning the gap. This CDR3 contains 15 residues. The CDR3 here is CASRLDVGINYGYTF. CDR3 DNA: TGTGCCAGCAGACTAGATGTAGGGATTAACTATGGCTACACCTTC.

The rearrangement uses TRBV11-2 and TRBJ2-7; 10 nucleotides line up with TRBD1. The CDR3 is 13 amino acids. V was pared by 2 bases and J by 6 bases, with 1 base of the junction left unmatched. Germline CDR1 SGHAT, CDR2 FQNNGV. In DNA form, the CDR3 reads TGTGCCAGCAGCTTAAGGGACAGGGGCGAGCAGTACTTC. Translating it yields CASSLRDRGEQYF. Full variable domain (missing parts from reference TRBV11-2 and TRBJ2-7): EAGVAQSPRYKIIEKRQSVAFWCNPISGHATLYWYQQILGQGPKLLIQFQNNGVVDDSQLPKDRFSAERLKGVDSTLKIQPAKLEDSAVYLCASSLRDRGEQYFGPGTRLTVT.

The chain is built from TRBV7-9 and TRBJ2-2; the match to TRBD1 covers 8 bases. V lost 3 bases, J lost 1 base, and 7 bases stayed unmatched. From germline, CDR1 is SEHNR and CDR2 FQNEAQ (reference sequence). The CDR3 spans 17 residues. This CDR3 reads CASSFLRGQVNTGELFF. The CDR3 region has the DNA TGTGCCAGCAGCTTTCTGAGGGGACAGGTGAACACCGGGGAGCTGTTTTTT.

J is TRBJ2-2 and V is TRBV29-1; no firm D call. Trimming removed 6 bases from V and 6 bases from J, with 20 bases in between. Germline V gene data show CDR1 as SQVTM and CDR2 as ANQGSEA. The CDR3 is 15 amino acids. The CDR3 nucleotides read TGCAGCGTCGACGGAGACGACACACATCCCGGGGAGCTGTTTTTT. This sequence encodes CSVDGDDTHPGELFF.

This sequence joins TRBV10-3 and TRBJ1-1, with D possibly being TRBD1 (6 bases). V was clipped by 1 base and J by 11 bases, with 17 bases between them. The CDR3 runs to 14 residues. CDR1 and CDR2 from the germline V gene are ENHRY and SYGVKD. The CDR3 loop is CAISEFSRGGEAFF. CDR3 nucleotides: TGTGCCATCAGTGAGTTCTCCAGGGGAGGTGAGGCTTTCTTT.

The chain joins TRBV4-1 to TRBJ2-3; the D gene is possibly TRBD2 (5 bases). The CDR3 sequence is 14 residues long. Trimming stripped 4 bases from V and 1 base from J, with 9 bases between. CDR1 is MGHRA and CDR2 is YSYEKL in the germline V gene. CDR3 sequence: CASSLYGGTDTQYF. CDR3 nucleotide sequence: TGCGCCAGCAGCCTTTACGGGGGCACAGATACGCAGTATTTT.

The rearrangement links TRBV5-1 to TRBJ2-5, with 9 bases identical to TRBD2. The CDR3 totals 15 residues. V lost 3 bases, J lost 1 base, and 4 bases stayed unmatched. The V gene's germline CDR1 is SGHRS and CDR2 YFSETQ. The DNA of the CDR3 is TGCGCCAGCAGCTACAATAGCGGGAGCCAAGAGACCCAGTACTTC. Translated, it gives CASSYNSGSQETQYF.

Concerning this clone: Additional DNA sequences in this sample encode the identical CDR3. CDR3 loop: CASSFLGYNEQFF. The DNA of the CDR3 is TGTGCCAGCAGTTTTTTAGGGTACAATGAGCAGTTCTTC. V is TRBV27 and J is TRBJ2-1, with unresolved D. V dropped 3 bases and J dropped 4 bases, with 7 bases sitting between them. The CDR3 runs 13 residues. Germline assignment: CDR1 MNHEY and CDR2 SMNVEV (reference sequence).

The V and J genes are TRBV7-6 and TRBJ1-2; TRBD1 might be the D (5 bases). Trimming took off 2 bases at V and 6 bases at J, with 13 bases between the two ends. Germline CDR1 SGHVS, CDR2 FNYEAQ. The CDR3 covers 14 residues. This CDR3 is CASSLNVQGDGYTF. CDR3 nucleotides: TGTGCCAGCAGCTTAAACGTGCAAGGGGATGGCTACACCTTC.

V and J are TRBV27 and TRBJ2-2, with a possible D match to TRBD1 (5 bases). Germline V gene data show CDR1 as MNHEY and CDR2 as SMNVEV (reference sequence). Trimming took 4 bases from V and 1 from J, leaving 10 bases between them. This CDR3 spans 15 amino acids. CDR3 bases: TGTGCCAGCAGTTCGAGGACACAGAACACCGGGGAGCTGTTTTTT. This gives the protein CASSSRTQNTGELFF.

This sequence joins TRBV11-2 and TRBJ2-6; D not certain. This CDR3 has 16 residues. Germline V gene lookup returns CDR1 SGHAT and CDR2 FQNNGV. V was pared by 1 base and J by 1 base, with 8 bases between. CDR3 sequence: CASSLVMFSGANVLTF. The CDR3 nucleotides read TGTGCCAGCAGCTTAGTAATGTTTTCTGGGGCCAACGTCCTGACTTTC. Using reference TRBV11-2 and TRBJ2-6 for the parts outside the CDR3, the full variable domain is EAGVAQSPRYKIIEKRQSVAFWCNPISGHATLYWYQQILGQGPKLLIQFQNNGVVDDSQLPKDRFSAERLKGVDSTLKIQPAKLEDSAVYLCASSLVMFSGANVLTFGAGSRLTVL.

The CDR3 DNA reads as TGTGCCAGCAGCTCCGGCAGAGATAGCAATCAGCCCCAGCATTTT. It is translated as CASSSGRDSNQPQHF. The chain recombines TRBV7-9 with TRBJ1-5; no clear D. This CDR3 contains 15 residues. The V and J ends lost 4 bases and 0 bases respectively, with 10 bases between them. Per germline, CDR1 SEHNR and CDR2 FQNEAQ (reference sequence).

The V gene is TRBV18, the J gene TRBJ2-6, with 7 bases identical to TRBD2. The CDR3 totals 18 residues. Trimming removed 8 bases from V and 2 bases from J; junction bases left unmatched: 15. Germline V gene lookup returns CDR1 KGHSH and CDR2 LQKENI. The CDR3 DNA follows: TGTGCCAGCCCCCCCCGATGCGGGAGTGGTACTGGGGCCAACGTCCTGACTTTC. It specifies CASPPRCGSGTGANVLTF.

This sequence joins TRBV19 and TRBJ1-5; weak D call: TRBD1 (5 bases). CDR1 and CDR2 (germline): LNHDA, SQIVND (reference sequence). The length of the CDR3 is 16 residues. Trimming shortened V by 3 bases and J by 0 bases, and 12 bases separated the two germline ends. The CDR3 spells CASSISGTYSNQPQHF. In nucleotides, the CDR3 is TGTGCCAGTAGTATTTCGGGGACCTATAGCAATCAGCCCCAGCATTTT.

The J gene is TRBJ2-1, the V gene TRBV5-1, with D possibly being TRBD1 or TRBD2 (5 bases each). This CDR3 spans 16 amino acids. The V gene lost 1 base and the J gene lost 9 bases, with 20 bases spanning the gap. Germline CDR1 and CDR2: SGHRS and YFSETQ. The CDR3 reads CASSLRRVGLYGEQFF. CDR3 nucleotide sequence: TGCGCCAGCAGCTTGCGCAGGGTCGGACTCTACGGTGAGCAGTTCTTC. Full variable domain (missing parts from reference TRBV5-1 and TRBJ2-1): KAGVTQTPRYLIKTRGQQVTLSCSPISGHRSVSWYQQTPGQGLQFLFEYFSETQRNKGNFPGRFSGRQFSNSRSEMNVSTLELGDSALYLCASSLRRVGLYGEQFFGPGTRLTVL.

This clone came up once. V is TRBV28 and J is TRBJ2-2; a possible D gene is TRBD2 (5 bases). Germline values: CDR1 MDHEN, CDR2 SYDVKM. The V end lost 6 bases, the J end lost 4 bases, and 15 bases lay between the germline ends. The CDR3 length is 15 residues. CDR3 loop: CASSPNPGSTGELFF. The CDR3 DNA sequence: TGTGCCAGCAGCCCCAACCCGGGGAGCACCGGGGAGCTGTTTTTT. Variable domain in full (rest from reference TRBV28 and TRBJ2-2): DVKVTQSSRYLVKRTGEKVFLECVQDMDHENMFWYRQDPGLGLRLIYFSYDVKMKEKGDIPEGYSVSREKKERFSLILESASTNQTSMYLCASSPNPGSTGELFFGEGSRLTVL.

The chain joins TRBV7-9 to TRBJ1-5, with 9 bases lining up with TRBD1. Looked up from germline, CDR1 is SEHNR and CDR2 is FQNEAQ (reference sequence). The CDR3 loop spans 15 amino acids. The junction had 2 bases not matched to a gene; V was cut back by 1 base and J by 4 bases. The chain's CDR3 is CASSLGGQGNQPQHF. DNA for the CDR3: TGTGCCAGCAGCTTAGGGGGACAGGGAAATCAGCCCCAGCATTTT.

The chain carries TRBV9 and TRBJ2-3, with TRBD1 identical over 8 bases. This CDR3 has 17 residues. CDR1 is SGDLS, CDR2 YYNGEE, per germline. J was trimmed by 1 base and V by 0 bases; bases with no gene match: 7. This CDR3 reads CASSVERTGKGTDTQYF. The CDR3 DNA reads as TGTGCCAGCAGCGTAGAGCGGACAGGGAAGGGCACAGATACGCAGTATTTT. Variable domain in full (rest from reference TRBV9 and TRBJ2-3): DSGVTQTPKHLITATGQRVTLRCSPRSGDLSVYWYQQSLDQGLQFLIQYYNGEERAKGNILERFSAQQFPDLHSELNLSSLELGDSALYFCASSVERTGKGTDTQYFGPGTRLTVL.